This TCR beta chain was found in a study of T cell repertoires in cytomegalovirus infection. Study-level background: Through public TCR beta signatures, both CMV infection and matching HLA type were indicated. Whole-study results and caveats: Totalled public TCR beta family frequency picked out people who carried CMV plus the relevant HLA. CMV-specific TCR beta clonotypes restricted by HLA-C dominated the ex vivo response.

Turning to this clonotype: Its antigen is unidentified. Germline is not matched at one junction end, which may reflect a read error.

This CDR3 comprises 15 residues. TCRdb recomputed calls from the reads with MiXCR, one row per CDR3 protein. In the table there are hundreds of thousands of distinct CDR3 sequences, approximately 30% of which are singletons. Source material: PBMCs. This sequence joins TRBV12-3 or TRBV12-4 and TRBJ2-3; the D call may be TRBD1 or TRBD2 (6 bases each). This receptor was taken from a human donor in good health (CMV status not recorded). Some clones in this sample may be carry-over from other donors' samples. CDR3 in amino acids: CASTRGGGSTDTQYW. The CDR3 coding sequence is TGTGCCAGCACCCGAGGAGGGGGAAGTACAGATACGCAGTATTGG.